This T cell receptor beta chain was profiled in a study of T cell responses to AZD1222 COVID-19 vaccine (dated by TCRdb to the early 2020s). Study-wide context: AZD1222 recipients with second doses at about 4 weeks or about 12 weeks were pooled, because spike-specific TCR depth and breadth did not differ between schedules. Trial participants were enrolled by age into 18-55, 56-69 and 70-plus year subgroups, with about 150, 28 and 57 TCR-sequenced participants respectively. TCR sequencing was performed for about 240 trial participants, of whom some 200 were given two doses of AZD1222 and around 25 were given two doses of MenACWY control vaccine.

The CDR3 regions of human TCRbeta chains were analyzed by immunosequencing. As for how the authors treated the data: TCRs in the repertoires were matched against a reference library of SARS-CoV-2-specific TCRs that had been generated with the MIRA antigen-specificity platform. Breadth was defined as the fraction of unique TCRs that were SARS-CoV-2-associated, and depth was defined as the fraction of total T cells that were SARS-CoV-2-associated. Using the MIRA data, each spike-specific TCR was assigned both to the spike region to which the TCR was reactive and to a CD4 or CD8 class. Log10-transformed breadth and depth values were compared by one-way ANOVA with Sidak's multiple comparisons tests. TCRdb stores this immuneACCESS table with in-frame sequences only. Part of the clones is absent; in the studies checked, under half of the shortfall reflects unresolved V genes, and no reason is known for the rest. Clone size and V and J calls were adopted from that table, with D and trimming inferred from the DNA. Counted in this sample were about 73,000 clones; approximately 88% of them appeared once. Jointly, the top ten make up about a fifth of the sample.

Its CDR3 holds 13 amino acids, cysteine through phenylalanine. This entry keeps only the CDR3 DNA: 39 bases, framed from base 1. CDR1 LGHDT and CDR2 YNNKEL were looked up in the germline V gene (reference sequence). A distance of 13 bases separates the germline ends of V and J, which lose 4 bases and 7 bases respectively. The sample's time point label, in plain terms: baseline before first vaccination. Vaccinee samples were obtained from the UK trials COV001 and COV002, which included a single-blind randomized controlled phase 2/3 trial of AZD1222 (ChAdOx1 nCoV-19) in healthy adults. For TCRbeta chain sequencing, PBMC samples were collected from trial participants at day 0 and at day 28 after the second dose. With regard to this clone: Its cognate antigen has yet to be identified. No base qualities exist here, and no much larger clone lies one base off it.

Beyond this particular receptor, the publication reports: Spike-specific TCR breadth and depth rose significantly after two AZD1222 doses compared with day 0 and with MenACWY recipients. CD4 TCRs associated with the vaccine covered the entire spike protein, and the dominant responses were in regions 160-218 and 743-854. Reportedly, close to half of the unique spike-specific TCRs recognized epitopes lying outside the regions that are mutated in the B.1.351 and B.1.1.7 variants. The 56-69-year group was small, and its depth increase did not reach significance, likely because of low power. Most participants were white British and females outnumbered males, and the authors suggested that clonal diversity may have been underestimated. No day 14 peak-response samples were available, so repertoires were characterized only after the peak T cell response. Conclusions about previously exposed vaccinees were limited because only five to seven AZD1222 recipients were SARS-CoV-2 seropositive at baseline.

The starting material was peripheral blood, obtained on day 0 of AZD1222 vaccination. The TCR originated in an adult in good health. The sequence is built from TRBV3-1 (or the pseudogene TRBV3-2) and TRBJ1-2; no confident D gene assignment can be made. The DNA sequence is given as TGTGCCAGCAGCCTAGCGGGGTCCCCTGGCTACACCTTC. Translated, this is CASSLAGSPGYTF.